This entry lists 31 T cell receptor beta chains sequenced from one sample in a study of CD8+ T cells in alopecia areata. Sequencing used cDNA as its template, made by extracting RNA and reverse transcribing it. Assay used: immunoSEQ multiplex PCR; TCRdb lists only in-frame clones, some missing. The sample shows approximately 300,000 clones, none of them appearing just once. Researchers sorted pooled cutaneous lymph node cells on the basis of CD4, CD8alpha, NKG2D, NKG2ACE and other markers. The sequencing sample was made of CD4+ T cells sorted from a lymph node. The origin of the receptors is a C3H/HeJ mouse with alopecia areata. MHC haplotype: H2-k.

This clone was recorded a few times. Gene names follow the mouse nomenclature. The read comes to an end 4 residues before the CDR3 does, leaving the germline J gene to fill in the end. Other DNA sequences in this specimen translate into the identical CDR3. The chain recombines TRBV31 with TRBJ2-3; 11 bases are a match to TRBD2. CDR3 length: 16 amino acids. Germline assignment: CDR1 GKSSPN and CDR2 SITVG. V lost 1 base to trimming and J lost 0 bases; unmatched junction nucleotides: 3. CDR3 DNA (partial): TGTGCCTGGAGTCAGGGACTGGGGGCTAGTGCAGAA. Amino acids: CAWSQGLGASAE. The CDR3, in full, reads CAWSQGLGASAETLYF. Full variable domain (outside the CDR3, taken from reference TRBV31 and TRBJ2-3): AQTIHQWPVAEIKAVGSPLSLGCTIKGKSSPNLYWYWQATGGTLQQLFYSITVGQVESVVQLNLSASRPKDDQFILSTEKLLLSHSGFYLCAWSQGLGASAETLYFGSGTRLTVL.

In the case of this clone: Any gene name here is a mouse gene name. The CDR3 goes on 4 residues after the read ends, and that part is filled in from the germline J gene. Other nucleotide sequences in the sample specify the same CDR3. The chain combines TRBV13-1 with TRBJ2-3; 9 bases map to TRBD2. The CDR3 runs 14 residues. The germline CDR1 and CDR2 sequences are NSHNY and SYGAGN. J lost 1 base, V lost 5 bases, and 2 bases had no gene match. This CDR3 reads CASRTGGGAETLYF. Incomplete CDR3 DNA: TGTGCCAGCAGGACTGGGGGAGGTGCAGAA.

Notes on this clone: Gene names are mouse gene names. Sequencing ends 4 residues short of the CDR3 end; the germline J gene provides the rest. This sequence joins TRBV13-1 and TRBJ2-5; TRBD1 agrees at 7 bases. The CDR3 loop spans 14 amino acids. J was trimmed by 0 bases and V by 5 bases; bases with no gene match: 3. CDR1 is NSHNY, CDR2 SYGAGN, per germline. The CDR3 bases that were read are TGTGCCAGCAGAGACAGGGATAACCAAGAC. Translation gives CASRDRDNQD. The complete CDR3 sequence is CASRDRDNQDTQYF.

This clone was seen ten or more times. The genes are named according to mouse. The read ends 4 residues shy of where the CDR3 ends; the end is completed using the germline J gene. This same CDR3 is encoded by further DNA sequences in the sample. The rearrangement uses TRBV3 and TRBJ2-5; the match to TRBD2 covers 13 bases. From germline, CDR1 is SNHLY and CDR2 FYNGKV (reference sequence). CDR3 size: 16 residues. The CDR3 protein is CASSLGTGGAEDTQYF. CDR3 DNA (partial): TGTGCCAGCAGCTTAGGGACTGGGGGGGCCGAAGAC.

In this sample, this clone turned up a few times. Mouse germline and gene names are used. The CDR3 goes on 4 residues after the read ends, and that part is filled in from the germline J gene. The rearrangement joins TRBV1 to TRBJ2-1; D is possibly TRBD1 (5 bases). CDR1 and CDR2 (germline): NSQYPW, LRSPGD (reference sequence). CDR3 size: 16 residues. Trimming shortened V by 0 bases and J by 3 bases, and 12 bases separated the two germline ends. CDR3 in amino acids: CTCSADQQGGYAEQFF. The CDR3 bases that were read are TGCACCTGCAGTGCAGATCAGCAGGGCGGCTATGCT.

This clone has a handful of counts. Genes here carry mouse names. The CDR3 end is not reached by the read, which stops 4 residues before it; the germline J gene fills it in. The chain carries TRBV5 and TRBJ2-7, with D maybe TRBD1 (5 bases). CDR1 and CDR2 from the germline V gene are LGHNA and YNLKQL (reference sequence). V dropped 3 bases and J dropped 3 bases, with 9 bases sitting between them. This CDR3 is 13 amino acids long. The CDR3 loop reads CASSHPDSYEQYF. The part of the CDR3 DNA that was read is TGTGCCAGCAGCCACCCCGACAGCTAT.

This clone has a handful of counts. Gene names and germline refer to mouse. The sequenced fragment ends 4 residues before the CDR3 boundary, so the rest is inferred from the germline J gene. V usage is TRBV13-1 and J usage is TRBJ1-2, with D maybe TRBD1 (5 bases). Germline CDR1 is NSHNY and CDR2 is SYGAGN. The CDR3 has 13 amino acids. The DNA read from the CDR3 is TGTGCCAGCAGTGATGTGGAGGGGTCC. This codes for CASSDVEGS. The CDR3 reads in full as CASSDVEGSDYTF.

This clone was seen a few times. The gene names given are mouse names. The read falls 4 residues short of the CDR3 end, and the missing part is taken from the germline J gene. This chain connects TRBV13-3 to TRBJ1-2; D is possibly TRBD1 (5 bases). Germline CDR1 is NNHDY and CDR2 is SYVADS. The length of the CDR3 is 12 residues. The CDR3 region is CASSEEGTDYTF. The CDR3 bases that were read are TGTGCCAGCAGTGAGGAGGGGACC.

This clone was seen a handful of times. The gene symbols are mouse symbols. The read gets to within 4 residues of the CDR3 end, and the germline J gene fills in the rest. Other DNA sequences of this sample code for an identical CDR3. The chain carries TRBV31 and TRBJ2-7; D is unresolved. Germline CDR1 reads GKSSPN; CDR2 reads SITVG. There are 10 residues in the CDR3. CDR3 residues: CAWSLYEQYF. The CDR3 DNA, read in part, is TGTGCCTGGAGTCTGTAT.

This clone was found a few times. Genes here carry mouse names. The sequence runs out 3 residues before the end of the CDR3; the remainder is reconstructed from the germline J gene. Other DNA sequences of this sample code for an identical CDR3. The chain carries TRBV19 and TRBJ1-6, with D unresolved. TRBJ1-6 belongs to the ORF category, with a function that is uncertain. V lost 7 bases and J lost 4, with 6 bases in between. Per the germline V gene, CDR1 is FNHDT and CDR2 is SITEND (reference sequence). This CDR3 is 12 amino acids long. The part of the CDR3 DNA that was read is TGTGCCAGCTCTACTTATAATTCGCCC. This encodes CASSTYNSP. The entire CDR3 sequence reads CASSTYNSPLYF.

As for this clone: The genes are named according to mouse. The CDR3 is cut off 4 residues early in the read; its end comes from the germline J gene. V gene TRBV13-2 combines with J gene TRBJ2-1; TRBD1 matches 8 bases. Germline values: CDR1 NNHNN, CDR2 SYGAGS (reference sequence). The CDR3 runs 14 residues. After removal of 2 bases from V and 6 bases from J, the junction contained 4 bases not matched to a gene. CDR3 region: CASGEGQVGAEQFF. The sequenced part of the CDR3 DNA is TGTGCCAGCGGTGAGGGACAGGTGGGTGCT.

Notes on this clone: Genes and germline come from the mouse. The CDR3 sequence is CASHRDSYAEQFF. The CDR3 bases that were read are TGTGCCAGCCACCGGGACAGCTATGCT. The rearrangement uses TRBV13-3 and TRBJ2-1, with 7 bases identical to TRBD1. The CDR3 end falls 4 residues outside the read, so it is completed with the germline J gene. Germline V lookup: CDR1 NNHDY, CDR2 SYVADS. The CDR3 has 13 residues. The V gene end was trimmed by 7 bases and the J gene end by 3 bases; junction bases not matched to a gene: 4.

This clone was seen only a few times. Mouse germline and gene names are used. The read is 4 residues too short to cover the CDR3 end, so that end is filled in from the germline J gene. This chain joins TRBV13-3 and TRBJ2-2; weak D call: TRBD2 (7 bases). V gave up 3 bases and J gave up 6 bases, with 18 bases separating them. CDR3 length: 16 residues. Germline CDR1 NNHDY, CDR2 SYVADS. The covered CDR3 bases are TGTGCCAGCAGTGTCTCTGGGGGCCCTTATGCCGGG. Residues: CASSVSGGPYAG. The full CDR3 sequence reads CASSVSGGPYAGQLYF. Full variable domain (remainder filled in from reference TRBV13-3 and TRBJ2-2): EAAVTQSPRSKVAVTGGKVTLSCHQTNNHDYMYWYRQDTGHGLRLIHYSYVADSTEKGDIPDGYKASRPSQENFSLILELASLSQTAVYFCASSVSGGPYAGQLYFGEGSKLTVL.

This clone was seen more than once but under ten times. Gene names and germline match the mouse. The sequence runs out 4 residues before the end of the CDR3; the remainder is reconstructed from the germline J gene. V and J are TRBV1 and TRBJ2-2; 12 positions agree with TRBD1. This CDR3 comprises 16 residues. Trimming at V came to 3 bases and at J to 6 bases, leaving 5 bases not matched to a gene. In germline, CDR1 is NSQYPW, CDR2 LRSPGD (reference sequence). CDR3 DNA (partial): TGCACCTGCAGTGCCCCCGGGACAGGGGGCGCCGGG. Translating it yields CTCSAPGTGGAG. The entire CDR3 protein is CTCSAPGTGGAGQLYF.

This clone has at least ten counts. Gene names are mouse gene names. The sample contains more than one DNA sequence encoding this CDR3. CDR3 region: CASSRYRGNTGQLYF. The sequenced part of the CDR3 DNA is TGTGCTAGCAGTAGATACAGGGGAAACACCGGG. The rearrangement links TRBV17 to TRBJ2-2; 7 nucleotides align to TRBD1. The read terminates 4 residues ahead of where the CDR3 ends, so the germline J gene completes it. This CDR3 is built from 15 residues. Germline loops: CDR1 MNHDT, CDR2 YYDKIL. Losses at the gene ends were 2 bases for V and 1 base for J; bases not matched to a gene: 1.

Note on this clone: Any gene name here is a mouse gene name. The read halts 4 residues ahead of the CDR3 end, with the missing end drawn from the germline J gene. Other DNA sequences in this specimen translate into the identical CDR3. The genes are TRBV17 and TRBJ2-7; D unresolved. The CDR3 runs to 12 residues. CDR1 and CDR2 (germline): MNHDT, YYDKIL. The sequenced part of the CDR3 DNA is TGTGCTAGCAGTAGAAGAGGTTAT. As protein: CASSRRGY. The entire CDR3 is CASSRRGYEQYF.

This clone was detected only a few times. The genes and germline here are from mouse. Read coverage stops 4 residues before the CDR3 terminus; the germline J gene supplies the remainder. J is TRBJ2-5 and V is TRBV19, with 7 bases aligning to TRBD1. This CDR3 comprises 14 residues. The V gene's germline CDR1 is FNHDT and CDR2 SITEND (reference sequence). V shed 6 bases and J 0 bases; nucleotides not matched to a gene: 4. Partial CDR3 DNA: TGTGCCAGCAACACAGGGGTTAACCAAGAC. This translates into CASNTGVNQD. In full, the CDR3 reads CASNTGVNQDTQYF.

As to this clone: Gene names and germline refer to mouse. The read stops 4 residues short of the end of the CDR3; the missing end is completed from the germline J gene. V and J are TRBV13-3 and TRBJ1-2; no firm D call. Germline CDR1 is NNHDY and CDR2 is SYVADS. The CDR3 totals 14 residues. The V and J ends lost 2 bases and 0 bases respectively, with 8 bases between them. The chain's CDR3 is CASSDLQTNSDYTF. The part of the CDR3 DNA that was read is TGTGCCAGCAGTGACCTACAAACAAACTCC.

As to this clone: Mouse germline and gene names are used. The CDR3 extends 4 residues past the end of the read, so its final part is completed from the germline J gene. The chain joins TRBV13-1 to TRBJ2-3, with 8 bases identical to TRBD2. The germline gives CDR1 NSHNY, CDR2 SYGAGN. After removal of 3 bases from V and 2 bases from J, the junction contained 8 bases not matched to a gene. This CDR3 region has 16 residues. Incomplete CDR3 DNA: TGTGCCAGCAGTGGGGGGGGGACTGGATATGCAGAA. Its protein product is CASSGGGTGYAE. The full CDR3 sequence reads CASSGGGTGYAETLYF.

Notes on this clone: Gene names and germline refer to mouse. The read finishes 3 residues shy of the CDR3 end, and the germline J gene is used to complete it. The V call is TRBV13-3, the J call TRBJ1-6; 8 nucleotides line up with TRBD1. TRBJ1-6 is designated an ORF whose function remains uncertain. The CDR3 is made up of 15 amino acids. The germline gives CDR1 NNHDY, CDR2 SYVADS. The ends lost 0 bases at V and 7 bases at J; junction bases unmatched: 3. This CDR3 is CASSDARGRNSPLYF. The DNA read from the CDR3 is TGTGCCAGCAGTGATGCCAGGGGGCGGAATTCGCCC.

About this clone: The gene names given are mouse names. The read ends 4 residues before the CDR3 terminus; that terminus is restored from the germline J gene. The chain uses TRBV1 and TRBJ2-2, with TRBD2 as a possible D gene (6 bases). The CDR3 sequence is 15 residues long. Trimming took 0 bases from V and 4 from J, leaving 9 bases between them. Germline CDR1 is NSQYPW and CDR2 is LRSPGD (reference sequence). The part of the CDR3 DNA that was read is TGCACCTGCAGTGCAGATTCTGGGGCCACCGGG. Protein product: CTCSADSGATG. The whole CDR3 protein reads CTCSADSGATGQLYF.

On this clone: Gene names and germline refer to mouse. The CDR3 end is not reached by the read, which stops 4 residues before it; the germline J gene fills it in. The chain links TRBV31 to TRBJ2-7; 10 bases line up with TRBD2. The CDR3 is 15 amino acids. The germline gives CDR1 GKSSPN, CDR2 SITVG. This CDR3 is CAWSLGLGGRDEQYF. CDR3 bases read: TGTGCCTGGAGTCTAGGTCTGGGGGGGCGCGAT.

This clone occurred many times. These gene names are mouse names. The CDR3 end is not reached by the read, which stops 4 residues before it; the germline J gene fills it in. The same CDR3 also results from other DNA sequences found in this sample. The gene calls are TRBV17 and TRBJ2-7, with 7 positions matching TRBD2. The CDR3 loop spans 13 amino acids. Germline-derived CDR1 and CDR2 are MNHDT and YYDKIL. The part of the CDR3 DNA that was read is TGTGCTAGCAGTAGACCGGGGGGGTAT. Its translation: CASSRPGGY. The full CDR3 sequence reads CASSRPGGYEQYF.

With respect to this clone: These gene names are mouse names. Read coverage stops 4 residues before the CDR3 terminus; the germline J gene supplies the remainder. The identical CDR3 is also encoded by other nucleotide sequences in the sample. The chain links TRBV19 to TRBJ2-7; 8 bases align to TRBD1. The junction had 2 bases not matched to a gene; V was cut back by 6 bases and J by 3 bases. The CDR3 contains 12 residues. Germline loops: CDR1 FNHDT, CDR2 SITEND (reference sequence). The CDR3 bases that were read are TGTGCCAGCACCACAGGGGGCTAT. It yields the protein CASTTGGY. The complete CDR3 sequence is CASTTGGYEQYF.

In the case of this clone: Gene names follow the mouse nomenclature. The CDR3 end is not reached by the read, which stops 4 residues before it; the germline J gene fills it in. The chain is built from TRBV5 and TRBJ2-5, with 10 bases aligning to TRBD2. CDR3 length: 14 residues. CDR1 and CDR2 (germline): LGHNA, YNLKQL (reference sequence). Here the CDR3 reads CASSQLGGRDTQYF. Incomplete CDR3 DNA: TGTGCCAGCAGCCAACTGGGGGGGCGCGAC.

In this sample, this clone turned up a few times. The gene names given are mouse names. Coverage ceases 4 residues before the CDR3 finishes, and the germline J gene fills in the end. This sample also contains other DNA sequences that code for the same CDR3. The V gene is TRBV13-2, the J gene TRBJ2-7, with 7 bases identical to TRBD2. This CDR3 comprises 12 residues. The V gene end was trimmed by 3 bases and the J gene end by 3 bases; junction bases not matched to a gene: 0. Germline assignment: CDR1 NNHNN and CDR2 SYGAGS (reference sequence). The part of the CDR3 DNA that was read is TGTGCCAGCGGTGCTGGGGGCTAT. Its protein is CASGAGGY. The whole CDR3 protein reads CASGAGGYEQYF.

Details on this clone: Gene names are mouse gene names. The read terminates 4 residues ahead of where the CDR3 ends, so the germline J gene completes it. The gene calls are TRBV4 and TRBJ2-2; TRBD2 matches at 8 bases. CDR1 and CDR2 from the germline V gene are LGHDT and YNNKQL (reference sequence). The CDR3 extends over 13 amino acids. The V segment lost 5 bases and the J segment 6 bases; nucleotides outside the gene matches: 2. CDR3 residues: CASSLGGPGQLYF. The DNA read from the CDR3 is TGTGCCAGCAGCCTGGGGGGTCCCGGG.

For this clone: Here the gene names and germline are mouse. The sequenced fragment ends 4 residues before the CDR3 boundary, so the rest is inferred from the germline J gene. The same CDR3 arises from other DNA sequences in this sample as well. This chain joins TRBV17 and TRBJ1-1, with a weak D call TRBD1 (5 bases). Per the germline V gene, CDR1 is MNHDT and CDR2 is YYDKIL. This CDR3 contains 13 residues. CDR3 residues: CASSRQGGTEVFF. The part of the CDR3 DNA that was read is TGTGCTAGCAGTAGACAGGGAGGGACA.

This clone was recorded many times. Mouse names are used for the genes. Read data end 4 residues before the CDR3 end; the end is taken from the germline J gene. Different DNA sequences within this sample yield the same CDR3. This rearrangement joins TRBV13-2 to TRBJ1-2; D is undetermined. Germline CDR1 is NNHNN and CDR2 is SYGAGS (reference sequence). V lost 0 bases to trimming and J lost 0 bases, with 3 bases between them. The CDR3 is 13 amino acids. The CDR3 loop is CASGDAANSDYTF. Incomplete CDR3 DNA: TGTGCCAGCGGTGATGCAGCAAACTCC.

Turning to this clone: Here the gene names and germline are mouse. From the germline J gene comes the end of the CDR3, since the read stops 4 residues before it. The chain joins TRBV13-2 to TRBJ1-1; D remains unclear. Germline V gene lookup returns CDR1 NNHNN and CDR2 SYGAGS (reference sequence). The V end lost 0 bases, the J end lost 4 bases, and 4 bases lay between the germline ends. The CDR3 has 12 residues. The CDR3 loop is CASGDALTEVFF. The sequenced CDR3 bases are TGTGCCAGCGGTGATGCACTCACA.

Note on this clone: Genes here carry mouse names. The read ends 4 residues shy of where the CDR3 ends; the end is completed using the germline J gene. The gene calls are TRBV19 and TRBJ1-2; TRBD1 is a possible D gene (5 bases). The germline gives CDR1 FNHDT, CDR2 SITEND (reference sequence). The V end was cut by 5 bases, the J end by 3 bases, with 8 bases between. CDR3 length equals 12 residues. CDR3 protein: CASSPGHSDYTF. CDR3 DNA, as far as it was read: TGTGCCAGCAGCCCAGGGCACTCC.